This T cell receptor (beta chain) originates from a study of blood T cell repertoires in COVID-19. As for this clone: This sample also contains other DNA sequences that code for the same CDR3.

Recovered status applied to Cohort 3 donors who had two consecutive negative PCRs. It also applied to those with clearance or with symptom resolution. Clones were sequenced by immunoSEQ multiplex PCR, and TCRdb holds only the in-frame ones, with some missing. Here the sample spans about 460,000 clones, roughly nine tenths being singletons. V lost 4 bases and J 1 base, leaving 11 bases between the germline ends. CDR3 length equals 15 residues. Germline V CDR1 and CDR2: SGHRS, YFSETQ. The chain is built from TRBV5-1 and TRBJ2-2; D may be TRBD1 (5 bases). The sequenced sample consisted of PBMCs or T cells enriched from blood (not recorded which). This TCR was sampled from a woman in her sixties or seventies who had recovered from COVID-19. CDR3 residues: CASSPLTGNTGELFF. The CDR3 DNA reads TGCGCCAGCAGCCCCCTAACAGGGAACACCGGGGAGCTGTTTTTT.